This TCR beta chain was sequenced in a study of blood T cell repertoires in COVID-19. The overall study: Italy, Spain and the United States were the sources of the convalescent and acute COVID-19 samples. T cells, B-cell-depleted T cells, or PBMCs provided the cDNA or gDNA that served as material.

The CDR3 is 17 residues long. Trimming took off 5 bases at V and 0 bases at J, with 18 bases between the two ends. Germline CDR1 SGHVS, CDR2 FQNEAQ. Original processing methods: The authors estimated nucleated cell counts from reference gene primer amplification. Assay: immunoSEQ multiplex PCR; the TCRdb copy retains only in-frame clones and omits some. V and J calls and clone size come straight from that table; D and trimming were deduced from the DNA. The repertoire holds under 300,000 clones, with around 90% as singletons. The source of this sequence is a woman in her 40s who had recovered from COVID-19. The V gene is TRBV7-8, the J gene TRBJ2-3; D possibly corresponds to TRBD2 (6 bases). The sequenced sample was peripheral blood. CDR3 loop: CASSLYPGTASTDTQYF. The CDR3 DNA follows: TGTGCCAGCAGCCTCTACCCCGGGACTGCTAGCACAGATACGCAGTATTTT.